The 23 T cell receptor beta chains presented below share a single source sample, sequenced in a study of cytomegalovirus exposure and HLA in healthy donors. Primers included in the PCR were 60 Vbeta and 13 Jbeta primers. The table came from immunoSEQ multiplex PCR; TCRdb's copy has only in-frame clones and leaves some out. Of about 55,000 clones in the sample, over 65% were seen once. Specimen: PBMCs. These receptors all come from a middle-aged man in good health and CMV-seropositive.

This clone came up a few times. V and J are TRBV5-1 and TRBJ2-7; 11 bases align to TRBD2. CDR3 size: 15 residues. The germline V gene encodes CDR1 SGHRS and CDR2 YFSETQ. J lost 3 bases, V lost 4 bases, and 6 bases had no gene match. CDR3 bases: TGCGCCAGCAGCCTACCTACTAGCGGGGGCTACGAGCAGTACTTC. Amino acids: CASSLPTSGGYEQYF. Full variable domain (remainder filled in from reference TRBV5-1 and TRBJ2-7): KAGVTQTPRYLIKTRGQQVTLSCSPISGHRSVSWYQQTPGQGLQFLFEYFSETQRNKGNFPGRFSGRQFSNSRSEMNVSTLELGDSALYLCASSLPTSGGYEQYFGPGTRLTVT.

The rearrangement links TRBV4-1 to TRBJ1-1; perhaps TRBD1 as D (5 bases). The CDR3 extends over 14 amino acids. CDR1 and CDR2 (germline): MGHRA, YSYEKL. The ends were cut back, 4 bases at V and 0 bases at J, with 9 bases in the middle. CDR3 protein: CASSLGGVNTEAFF. The CDR3 region has the DNA TGCGCCAGCAGCCTGGGGGGAGTGAACACTGAAGCTTTCTTT.

The chain combines TRBV6-1 with TRBJ1-4, with D possibly being TRBD1 (5 bases). Trimming pared 6 bases from V and 3 bases from J, leaving 14 bases between. The V gene's germline CDR1 is MNHNS and CDR2 SASEGT. The CDR3 is made up of 15 amino acids. The CDR3 DNA is TGTGCCAGCAGGGTCTCGGGGACTGCTAATGAAAAACTGTTTTTT. This codes for CASRVSGTANEKLFF.

This chain connects TRBV2 to TRBJ2-7; 9 nucleotides align to TRBD2. Germline V gene sequence: CDR1 SNHLY, CDR2 FYNNEI. The length of the CDR3 is 14 residues. The ends lost 7 bases at V and 0 bases at J; junction bases unmatched: 4. CDR3 coding DNA: TGTGCCAGCATCCTACTAGCGGGCTCCTACGAGCAGTACTTC. Protein: CASILLAGSYEQYF.

This chain joins TRBV11-2 and TRBJ2-6; D is unresolved. This CDR3 has 14 amino acids. Trimming shortened V by 5 bases and J by 0 bases, and 5 bases separated the two germline ends. Germline CDR1 reads SGHAT; CDR2 reads FQNNGV. In DNA form, the CDR3 reads TGTGCCAGCAGCATTTACTCTGGGGCCAACGTCCTGACTTTC. It specifies CASSIYSGANVLTF.

The rearrangement joins TRBV1 to TRBJ1-1; the table names TRBD1, a call not compared with the DNA. TRBV1 is termed a pseudogene. The CDR3 consists of 16 residues. The CDR3, as DNA: TGCACCAGCAGCCAAGACACAGGGACGCCCGGTTTGTTCCCTTTCTTT. Protein sequence: CTSSQDTGTPGLFPFF.

This clone was picked up one time. The chain couples TRBV7-2 to TRBJ2-7; maybe TRBD2 (6 bases). CDR1 is SGHTA, CDR2 FQGNSA, per germline. V lost 5 bases and J 1 base, leaving 15 bases between the germline ends. The CDR3 has 15 residues. The CDR3 DNA follows: TGTGCCAGCAGCCGGAAAAGGGACTGGTCCTACGAGCAGTACTTC. Encoded protein: CASSRKRDWSYEQYF.

V gene TRBV14 combines with J gene TRBJ1-5; 8 positions match TRBD1. The CDR3 length is 14 residues. Germline V gene sequence: CDR1 SGHDN, CDR2 FVKESK. The V gene end was trimmed by 6 bases and the J gene end by 4 bases; junction bases not matched to a gene: 5. The CDR3 region is CASRRTGINQPQHF. CDR3 coding DNA: TGTGCCAGCAGACGGACAGGGATAAATCAGCCCCAGCATTTT.

The rearrangement links TRBV5-6 to TRBJ1-5; D gene uncertain. The CDR3 sequence is 15 residues long. The V gene's germline CDR1 is SGHDT and CDR2 YYEEEE. Trimming cost V 2 bases and J 0 bases, with 9 bases left between them. CDR3 protein: CASSFKEPSNQPQHF. CDR3 nucleotide sequence: TGTGCCAGCAGCTTTAAGGAGCCTAGCAATCAGCCCCAGCATTTT.

This rearrangement joins TRBV7-3 to TRBJ2-5, with 8 bases identical to TRBD2. Germline CDR1 and CDR2: SGHTA and FQGTGA. The CDR3 covers 14 residues. The V segment lost 6 bases and the J segment 5 bases; nucleotides outside the gene matches: 8. The CDR3 loop reads CASSNGGGSETQYF. DNA of the CDR3: TGTGCCAGCAGTAACGGCGGGGGGTCGGAGACCCAGTACTTC.

This clone was counted between two and nine times. This specimen includes other DNA sequences encoding the same CDR3. The genes are TRBV6-6 and TRBJ2-7, with 10 bases identical to TRBD1. The J segment lost 4 bases and the V segment lost 0 bases, leaving 3 bases of the junction unmatched. Per germline, CDR1 MNHNY and CDR2 SVGAGI (reference sequence). This CDR3 is built from 15 residues. The CDR3 coding sequence is TGTGCCAGCAGTTACTCGACAGGGGGCGGGTACGAGCAGTACTTC. This sequence encodes CASSYSTGGGYEQYF.

The chain combines TRBV27 with TRBJ2-1; no firm D call. The V end lost 8 bases, the J end lost 4 bases, and 6 bases lay between the germline ends. Germline V gene lookup returns CDR1 MNHEY and CDR2 SMNVEV (reference sequence). CDR3 length: 11 residues. As DNA, the CDR3 is TGTGCCAGCTCAGAATACAATGAGCAGTTCTTC. Amino acid sequence: CASSEYNEQFF.

This clone was counted between two and nine times. This chain links TRBV4-2 with TRBJ2-1; 11 positions agree with TRBD1. V dropped 5 bases and J dropped 7; count of bases not matched to a gene: 7. This CDR3 is built from 15 residues. Germline-derived CDR1 and CDR2 are LGHNA and YNFKEQ. The CDR3 region is CASSVQGQGDNEQFF. As DNA, the CDR3 is TGTGCCAGCAGCGTACAGGGACAGGGGGATAATGAGCAGTTCTTC.

This chain links TRBV6-1 with TRBJ1-2; D uncertain. Between the trimmed V and J ends, which lost 4 bases and 8 bases, there was a span of 8 bases. The length of the CDR3 is 11 residues. The germline V gene has CDR1 MNHNS and CDR2 SASEGT. The CDR3 DNA reads as TGTGCCAGCAGTGTCACTTGGGGCTACACCTTC. It yields the protein CASSVTWGYTF.

The rearrangement joins TRBV2 to TRBJ1-4; D not certain. The germline CDR1 and CDR2 sequences are SNHLY and FYNNEI. The length of the CDR3 is 13 residues. V was trimmed by 4 bases and J by 4 bases, leaving 7 bases between them. The CDR3 reads CASSVSFNEKLFF. The CDR3 DNA follows: TGTGCCAGCAGTGTATCTTTTAATGAAAAACTGTTTTTT.

This chain uses TRBV6-5 with TRBJ1-3; D unclear. The V end lost 6 bases, the J end lost 4 bases, and 16 bases lay between the germline ends. This CDR3 has 15 residues. Germline CDR1 MNHEY, CDR2 SVGAGI. The CDR3 loop reads CASRRGSTGGNTIYF. The DNA of the CDR3 is TGTGCCAGCAGACGAGGAAGTACGGGAGGAAACACCATATATTTT.

This clone was seen only once. The V call is TRBV7-2, the J call TRBJ1-1; the match to TRBD1 covers 7 bases. The CDR3 is made up of 15 amino acids. Germline V gene lookup returns CDR1 SGHTA and CDR2 FQGNSA. V shed 1 base and J 4 bases; nucleotides not matched to a gene: 6. The CDR3 loop reads CASSLVARDSTEAFF. CDR3 DNA sequence: TGTGCCAGCAGCTTAGTTGCCAGGGACAGCACTGAAGCTTTCTTT.

The chain couples TRBV30 to TRBJ1-2, with D maybe TRBD1 (6 bases). The CDR3 runs to 15 residues. In germline, CDR1 is GTSNPN, CDR2 SVGIG (reference sequence). V shed 3 bases and J shed 2 bases, with 16 bases lying between them. CDR3 nucleotide sequence: TGTGCCTGGAGGAGGCCACAGGGAGCCAACTATGGCTACACCTTC. It yields the protein CAWRRPQGANYGYTF.

The chain couples TRBV5-1 to TRBJ2-5, with TRBD1 as a possible D gene (5 bases). V dropped 0 bases and J dropped 4 bases, with 7 bases sitting between them. The CDR3 runs 13 residues. Germline loops: CDR1 SGHRS, CDR2 YFSETQ. CDR3 region: CASSLAGSETQYF. The CDR3 DNA follows: TGCGCCAGCAGCTTGGCAGGGTCAGAGACCCAGTACTTC. The whole variable domain, remainder taken from reference TRBV5-1 and TRBJ2-5, is KAGVTQTPRYLIKTRGQQVTLSCSPISGHRSVSWYQQTPGQGLQFLFEYFSETQRNKGNFPGRFSGRQFSNSRSEMNVSTLELGDSALYLCASSLAGSETQYFGPGTRLLVL.

This clone was counted only a few times. The chain couples TRBV2 to TRBJ2-7; TRBD1 matches at 7 bases. J lost 7 bases, V lost 4 bases, and 13 bases had no gene match. Germline V CDR1 and CDR2: SNHLY, FYNNEI. The CDR3 is 15 amino acids. The CDR3 region is CASSGLAGQDGEQYF. The CDR3 bases are TGTGCCAGCAGTGGTTTGGCAGGACAGGATGGGGAGCAGTACTTC.

This sequence joins TRBV9 and TRBJ2-1; perhaps TRBD1 as D (5 bases). The CDR3 loop spans 14 amino acids. Germline V lookup: CDR1 SGDLS, CDR2 YYNGEE. Trimming took 0 bases from V and 15 from J, leaving 19 bases between them. The CDR3, as DNA: TGTGCCAGCAGCGTAGAGGGGTCCAATTCATGGCGGTTCTTC. Its protein product is CASSVEGSNSWRFF.

The rearrangement joins TRBV5-1 to TRBJ2-7; a possible D gene is TRBD1 (5 bases). V was cut by 0 bases and J by 7 bases, with 5 bases left in between. Germline assignment: CDR1 SGHRS and CDR2 YFSETQ. The CDR3 covers 11 residues. The CDR3 region is CASSLEGEQYF. DNA for the CDR3: TGCGCCAGCAGCTTGGAGGGGGAGCAGTACTTC.

CDR3 sequence (DNA): TGTGCCATCAGACGAGAGACAGTCCTAAAGCCGGATTCACCCCTCCACTTT. Protein sequence: CAIRRETVLKPDSPLHF. The V call is TRBV10-3, the J call TRBJ1-6; the D gene is possibly TRBD1 (5 bases). V was clipped by 6 bases and J by 8 bases, with 23 bases between them. The germline V gene has CDR1 ENHRY and CDR2 SYGVKD. CDR3 length: 17 residues.